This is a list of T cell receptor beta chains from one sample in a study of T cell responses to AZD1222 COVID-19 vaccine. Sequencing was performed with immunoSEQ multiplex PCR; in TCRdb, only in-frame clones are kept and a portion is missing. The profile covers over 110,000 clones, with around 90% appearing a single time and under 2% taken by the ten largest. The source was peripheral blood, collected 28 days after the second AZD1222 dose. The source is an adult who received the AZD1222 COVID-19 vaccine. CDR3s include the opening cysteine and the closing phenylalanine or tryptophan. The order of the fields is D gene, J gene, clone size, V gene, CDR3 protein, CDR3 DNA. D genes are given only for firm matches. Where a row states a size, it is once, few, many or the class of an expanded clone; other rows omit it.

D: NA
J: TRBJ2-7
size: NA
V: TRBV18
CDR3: CASSPLFSGNEQYF
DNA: TGTGCCAGCTCACCACTTTTCTCCGGAAACGAGCAGTACTTC

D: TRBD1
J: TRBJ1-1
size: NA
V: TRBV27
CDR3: CASSFWGRGRSNTEAFF
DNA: TGTGCCAGCAGTTTTTGGGGCAGGGGGCGAAGTAACACTGAAGCTTTCTTT

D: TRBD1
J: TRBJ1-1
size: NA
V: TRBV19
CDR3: CASSMGTDTEAFF
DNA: TGTGCCAGTAGTATGGGGACAGACACTGAAGCTTTCTTT

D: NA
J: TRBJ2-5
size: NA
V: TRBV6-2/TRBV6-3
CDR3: CASSYSNSPQETQYF
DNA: TGTGCCAGCAGTTACTCTAACAGCCCTCAAGAGACCCAGTACTTC

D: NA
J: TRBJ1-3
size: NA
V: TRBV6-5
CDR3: CASRPQGGNTIYF
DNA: TGTGCCAGCAGACCCCAAGGGGGAAACACCATATATTTT

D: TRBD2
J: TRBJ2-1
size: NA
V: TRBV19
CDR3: CASSISVAGAYNEQFF
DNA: TGTGCCAGTAGTATCTCTGTAGCGGGGGCCTACAATGAGCAGTTCTTC

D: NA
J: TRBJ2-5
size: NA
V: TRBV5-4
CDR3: CASSQSETQYF
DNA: TGTGCCAGCAGTCAGTCAGAGACCCAGTACTTC

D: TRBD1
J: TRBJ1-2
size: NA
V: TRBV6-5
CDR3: CASRRTGGRGYTF
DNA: TGTGCCAGCAGACGTACAGGGGGCAGGGGCTACACCTTC

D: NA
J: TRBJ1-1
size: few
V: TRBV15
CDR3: CATSLNTEGPTEAFF
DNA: TGTGCCACCAGCCTTAATACTGAGGGCCCCACTGAAGCTTTCTTT

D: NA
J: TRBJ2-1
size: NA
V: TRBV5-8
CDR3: CASSLSRYSGPYNEQFF
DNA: TGTGCCAGCAGCTTGTCCCGGTATAGCGGACCATACAATGAGCAGTTCTTC

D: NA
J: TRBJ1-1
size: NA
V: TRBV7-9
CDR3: CASSSGGIRTEAFF
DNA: TGTGCCAGCAGCTCAGGCGGAATAAGGACTGAAGCTTTCTTT

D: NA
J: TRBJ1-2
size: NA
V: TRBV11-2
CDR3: CASSLEIDNLAGYTF
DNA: TGTGCCAGCAGCTTAGAGATCGACAACTTGGCTGGCTACACCTTC

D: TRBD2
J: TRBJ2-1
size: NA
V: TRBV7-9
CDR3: CASSYGLAGVEQFF
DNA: TGTGCCAGCAGCTATGGACTAGCGGGAGTGGAGCAGTTCTTC

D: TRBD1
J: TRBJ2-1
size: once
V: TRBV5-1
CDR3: CASSFATGGGYNEQFF
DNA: TGCGCCAGCAGCTTCGCGACAGGGGGAGGATACAATGAGCAGTTCTTC

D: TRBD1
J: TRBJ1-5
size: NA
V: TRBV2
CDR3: CASMSGQGGQPQHF
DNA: TGTGCCAGCATGTCAGGTCAGGGGGGACAGCCCCAGCATTTT

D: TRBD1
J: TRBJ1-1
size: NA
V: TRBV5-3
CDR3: CATRDREKNNTEAFF
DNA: TGTGCCACCCGGGACAGGGAAAAAAATAACACTGAAGCTTTCTTT

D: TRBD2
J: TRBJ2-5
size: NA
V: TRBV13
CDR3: CASSRTSGRASSQETQYF
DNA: TGTGCCAGCAGCAGAACTAGCGGGAGGGCCTCAAGCCAAGAGACCCAGTACTTC

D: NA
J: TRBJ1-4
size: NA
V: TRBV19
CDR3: CASSITGRGDEKLFF
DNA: TGTGCCAGTAGTATTACGGGGAGGGGAGATGAAAAACTGTTTTTT

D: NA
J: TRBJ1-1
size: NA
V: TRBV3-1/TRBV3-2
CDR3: CASSQGGALEAFF
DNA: TGTGCCAGCAGCCAAGGCGGGGCTTTAGAAGCTTTCTTT

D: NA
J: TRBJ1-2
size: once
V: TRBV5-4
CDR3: CASSLAGGRSDGYTF
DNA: TGTGCCAGCAGCTTGGCGGGGGGCAGATCAGATGGCTACACCTTC

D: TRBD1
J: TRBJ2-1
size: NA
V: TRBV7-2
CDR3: CASSLGQGAHRNEQFF
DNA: TGTGCCAGCAGCTTAGGACAGGGGGCTCATAGAAATGAGCAGTTCTTC

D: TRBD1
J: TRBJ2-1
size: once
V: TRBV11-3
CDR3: CASSVGQKYNEQFF
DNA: TGTGCCAGCAGCGTGGGACAGAAATACAATGAGCAGTTCTTC

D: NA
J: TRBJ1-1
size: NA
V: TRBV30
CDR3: CAWTVGMNTEAFF
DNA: TGTGCCTGGACTGTCGGCATGAACACTGAAGCTTTCTTT

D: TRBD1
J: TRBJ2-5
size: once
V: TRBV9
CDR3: CASSGPSGTGKETQYF
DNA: TGTGCCAGCAGCGGGCCGTCTGGGACAGGGAAAGAGACCCAGTACTTC

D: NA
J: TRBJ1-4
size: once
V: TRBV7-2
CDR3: CASSPGQLNEKLFF
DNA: TGTGCCAGCAGCCCCGGACAGCTTAATGAAAAACTGTTTTTT

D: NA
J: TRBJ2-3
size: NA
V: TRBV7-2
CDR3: CASSLGRFTDTQYF
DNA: TGTGCCAGCAGCTTAGGCAGATTCACAGATACGCAGTATTTT

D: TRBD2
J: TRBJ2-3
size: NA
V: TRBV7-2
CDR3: CASSLSGGSTDTQYF
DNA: TGTGCCAGCAGCTTATCGGGGGGAAGCACAGATACGCAGTATTTT

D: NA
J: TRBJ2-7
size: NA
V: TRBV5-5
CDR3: CASSLAYRTAYEQYF
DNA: TGTGCCAGCAGCTTGGCCTATAGGACAGCCTACGAGCAGTACTTC

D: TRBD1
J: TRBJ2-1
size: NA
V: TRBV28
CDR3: CASSWDRFFNEQFF
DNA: TGTGCCAGCAGTTGGGACAGGTTCTTCAATGAGCAGTTCTTC

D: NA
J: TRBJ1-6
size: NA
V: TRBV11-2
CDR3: CASSLLGAGNSPLHF
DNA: TGTGCCAGCAGCCTATTGGGGGCTGGCAATTCACCCCTCCACTTT

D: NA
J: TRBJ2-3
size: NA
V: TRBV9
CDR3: CASSIGGAGTDTQYF
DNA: TGTGCCAGCAGCATCGGGGGCGCGGGCACAGATACGCAGTATTTT

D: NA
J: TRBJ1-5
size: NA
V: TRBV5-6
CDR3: CASSLYWQGNQPQHF
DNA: TGTGCCAGCAGCTTGTATTGGCAGGGAAATCAGCCCCAGCATTTT

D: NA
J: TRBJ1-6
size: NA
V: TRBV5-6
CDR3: CASSWRRTDNLNSPLHF
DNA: TGTGCCAGCAGCTGGCGGAGGACAGACAATCTAAATTCACCCCTCCACTTT

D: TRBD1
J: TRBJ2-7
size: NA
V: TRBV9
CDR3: CASSGGTGPYEQYF
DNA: TGTGCCAGCAGCGGGGGGACAGGGCCCTACGAGCAGTACTTC

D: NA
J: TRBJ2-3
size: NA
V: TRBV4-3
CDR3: CASSQKVGGTDTQYF
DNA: TGCGCCAGCAGCCAAAAGGTTGGTGGAACAGATACGCAGTATTTT

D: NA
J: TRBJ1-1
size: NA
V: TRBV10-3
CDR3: CAISDGTGGQGAFF
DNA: TGTGCCATCAGTGACGGGACCGGGGGGCAGGGTGCTTTCTTT

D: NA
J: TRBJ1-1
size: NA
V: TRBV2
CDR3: CDRRRGVETEAFF
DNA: TGTGATCGAAGACGGGGGGTGGAGACTGAAGCTTTCTTT

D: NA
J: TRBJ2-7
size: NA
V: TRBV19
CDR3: CASSLQGGEQYF
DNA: TGTGCCAGTAGTCTCCAAGGAGGCGAGCAGTACTTC

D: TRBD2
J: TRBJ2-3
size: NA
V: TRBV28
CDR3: CASSLWSGGSTDTQYF
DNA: TGTGCCAGCAGTTTATGGAGCGGGGGAAGCACAGATACGCAGTATTTT

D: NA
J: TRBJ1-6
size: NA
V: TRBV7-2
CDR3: CASSPTNSPLHF
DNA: TGTGCCAGCAGTCCGACGAATTCACCCCTCCACTTT

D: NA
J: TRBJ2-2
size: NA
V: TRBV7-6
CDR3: CASSPWAGGSGELFF
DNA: TGTGCCAGCAGCCCTTGGGCAGGAGGGTCCGGGGAGCTGTTTTTT

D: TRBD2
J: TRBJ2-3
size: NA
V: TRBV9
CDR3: CASSVGGGVVSDTQYF
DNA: TGTGCCAGCAGCGTGGGCGGGGGGGTCGTTTCGGATACGCAGTATTTT

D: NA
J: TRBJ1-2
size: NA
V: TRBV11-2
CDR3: CASSLLGQRLLFF
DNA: TGTGCCAGCAGCTTATTAGGACAGAGACTATTATTTTTC

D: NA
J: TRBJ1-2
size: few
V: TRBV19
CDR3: CASSILRSSTARLVVGYTF
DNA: TGTGCCAGTAGCATTCTCCGTTCTTCGACAGCCCGACTAGTTGTTGGCTACACCTTC

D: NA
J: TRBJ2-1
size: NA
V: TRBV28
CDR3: CASNRGARNEQFF
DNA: TGTGCCAGCAATCGGGGGGCCCGTAATGAGCAGTTCTTC

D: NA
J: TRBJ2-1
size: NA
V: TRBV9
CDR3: CASSPDPGNSYNEQFF
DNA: TGTGCCAGCAGCCCCGACCCGGGGAATAGCTACAATGAGCAGTTCTTC

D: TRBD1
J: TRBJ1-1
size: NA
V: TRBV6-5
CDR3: CASTAGFQQGTEAFF
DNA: TGTGCCAGCACCGCGGGTTTTCAACAGGGGACTGAAGCTTTCTTT

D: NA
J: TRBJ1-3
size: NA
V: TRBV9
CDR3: CASSVAGGGNTIYF
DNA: TGTGCCAGCAGCGTAGCTGGGGGGGGAAACACCATATATTTT